The 21 T cell receptor beta chains listed next were all sequenced from one sample in a study of blood T cell dynamics during melanoma immunotherapy. Repertoires were generated with immunoSEQ multiplex PCR, while TCRdb's copy carries only in-frame clones and drops some. The top ten hold around 12% of the sample, which has about 6,300 clones, around 90% seen once. The time point is: pre-treatment baseline. The input for sequencing was cell-free DNA from blood, taken from a patient treated with checkpoint blockade. The receptors here all came from a human donor with melanoma.

The chain links TRBV6-5 to TRBJ2-1; TRBD2 matches at 9 bases. Germline V gene lookup returns CDR1 MNHEY and CDR2 SVGAGI. This CDR3 has 15 residues. The trim removed 6 bases at V and 6 bases at J, leaving 9 bases unmatched. The CDR3 DNA reads as TGTGCCAGCAGGACGGCAAAGCGGGGGGTCAATGAGCAGTTCTTC. Translated, it gives CASRTAKRGVNEQFF.

V and J are TRBV10-2 and TRBJ2-4, with 8 bases aligning to TRBD2. The CDR3 length is 15 residues. Trimming removed 4 bases from V and 1 base from J; junction bases left unmatched: 3. CDR1 and CDR2 (germline): WSHSY, SAAADI. The DNA for the CDR3 is TGCGCCAGCAGTGGTCGGGGGGGCGCCAAAAACATTCAGTACTTC. Translation gives CASSGRGGAKNIQYF.

The chain links TRBV6-5 to TRBJ2-7; 7 bases map to TRBD1. Germline lookup yields CDR1 MNHEY and CDR2 SVGAGI. Germline trimming cut 4 bases from V and 5 bases from J; bases unmatched to any gene: 14. The CDR3 contains 16 residues. CDR3 residues: CASSLRGTGDQHEQYF. DNA of the CDR3: TGTGCCAGCAGTTTAAGAGGAACAGGGGACCAGCACGAGCAGTACTTC.

This clone was counted only a few times. The DNA of the CDR3 is TGTGCCGGATCTAGCGGGGAAGGTAATGAGCAGTTCTTC. This gives the protein CAGSSGEGNEQFF. The chain has TRBV19 and TRBJ2-1; TRBD2 matches 9 bases. Germline CDR1 and CDR2: LNHDA and SQIVND (reference sequence). With 11 bases clipped from V and 7 bases from J, the junction kept 9 bases outside the gene matches. The CDR3 sequence is 13 residues long.

This chain connects TRBV2 to TRBJ1-1; weak D call: TRBD1 (5 bases). This CDR3 has 14 residues. The germline V gene encodes CDR1 SNHLY and CDR2 FYNNEI. V gave up 6 bases and J gave up 5 bases, with 16 bases separating them. CDR3 DNA sequence: TGTGCCAGCAGACTCGAAGGGGTGAGAACTGAAGCTTTCTTT. Amino acid sequence: CASRLEGVRTEAFF.

This sequence joins TRBV5-6 and TRBJ2-3; 8 bases are shared with TRBD2. The junction had 14 bases not matched to a gene; V was cut back by 6 bases and J by 5 bases. The CDR3 covers 16 residues. Germline-derived CDR1 and CDR2 are SGHDT and YYEEEE. CDR3 region: CASKIKGGGRRDTQYF. CDR3 DNA sequence: TGTGCCAGCAAAATCAAAGGAGGCGGGAGGCGAGATACGCAGTATTTT.

The V and J genes are TRBV7-2 and TRBJ2-1; TRBD2 agrees at 7 bases. This CDR3 spans 15 amino acids. The V segment lost 5 bases and the J segment 2 bases; nucleotides outside the gene matches: 6. The germline gives CDR1 SGHTA, CDR2 FQGNSA. CDR3 sequence: CASSPPGLPYNEQFF. CDR3 nucleotide sequence: TGTGCCAGCAGCCCCCCGGGACTACCCTACAATGAGCAGTTCTTC.

In its sample, this clone was seen once. V usage is TRBV7-2 and J usage is TRBJ2-7; TRBD2 might be the D (5 bases). Germline CDR1 SGHTA, CDR2 FQGNSA. Trimming pared 2 bases from V and 0 bases from J, leaving 14 bases between. The CDR3 is 16 residues long. The DNA for the CDR3 is TGTGCCAGCAGCTTAATTTCGGGGAGCATCTCCTACGAGCAGTACTTC. Translation: CASSLISGSISYEQYF.

The chain joins TRBV2 to TRBJ2-1, with 13 bases identical to TRBD2. The CDR3 totals 15 residues. Germline CDR1 is SNHLY and CDR2 is FYNNEI. V gave up 6 bases and J gave up 9 bases; unmatched junction bases: 8. The CDR3 sequence is CASRELAGGLSEQFF. The DNA for the CDR3 is TGTGCCAGCAGAGAACTAGCGGGGGGGCTCAGTGAGCAGTTCTTC.

J is TRBJ2-1 and V is TRBV11-1; 11 bases are shared with TRBD2. Germline assignment: CDR1 SGHAT and CDR2 FQDESV (reference sequence). V shed 1 base, J shed 4 bases, and the junction held 6 bases outside the gene matches. This CDR3 spans 17 amino acids. The CDR3 spells CASSLGLLAGGYNEQFF. For the CDR3, the DNA is TGTGCCAGCAGCTTAGGCCTTCTAGCGGGAGGTTACAATGAGCAGTTCTTC.

The CDR3 spells CASSLGVLGGSRTDTQYF. The CDR3 DNA reads as TGTGCCAGCAGTTTAGGGGTGTTGGGCGGGAGCCGCACAGATACGCAGTATTTT. The V and J genes are TRBV27 and TRBJ2-3; TRBD2 matches 7 bases. J was trimmed by 1 base and V by 2 bases; bases with no gene match: 12. CDR1 and CDR2 from the germline V gene are MNHEY and SMNVEV (reference sequence). CDR3 length: 18 amino acids.

The chain joins TRBV7-3 to TRBJ1-4; D is possibly TRBD1 (6 bases). The CDR3 covers 13 residues. Trimming removed 4 bases from V and 8 bases from J, with 11 bases in between. Per germline, CDR1 SGHTA and CDR2 FQGTGA. CDR3 sequence (DNA): TGTGCCAGCAGCTCCACCCAGGGGGAAAAACTGTTTTTT. Protein sequence: CASSSTQGEKLFF.

The chain uses TRBV7-6 and TRBJ1-3, with unresolved D. Between the trimmed V and J ends, which lost 1 base and 6 bases, there was a span of 10 bases. The CDR3 spans 14 residues. The V gene's germline CDR1 is SGHVS and CDR2 FNYEAQ. The CDR3 here is CASSLGAGENTIYF. Here the CDR3 DNA reads TGTGCCAGCAGCTTAGGAGCGGGTGAAAACACCATATATTTT.

This CDR3 reads CASSWRSGTGANEQFF. The DNA of the CDR3 is TGTGCCAGCAGTTGGAGATCCGGGACAGGGGCTAATGAGCAGTTCTTC. The J gene is TRBJ2-1, the V gene TRBV25-1, with 10 bases that match TRBD1. The V gene end was trimmed by 5 bases and the J gene end by 7 bases; junction bases not matched to a gene: 11. The CDR3 consists of 16 residues. In germline, CDR1 is MGHDK, CDR2 SYGVNS.

The chain couples TRBV5-8 to TRBJ1-6; D possibly corresponds to TRBD1 (5 bases). CDR3 length equals 14 residues. The germline CDR1 and CDR2 sequences are SGHTS and YDEGEE. The ends were cut back, 2 bases at V and 9 bases at J, with 12 bases in the middle. CDR3 sequence reads: CASSLRSRGSPLHF. Written as DNA, the CDR3 is TGTGCCAGCAGCTTACGTTCAAGGGGTTCACCCCTCCACTTT.

V usage is TRBV5-1 and J usage is TRBJ2-3; 11 nucleotides line up with TRBD2. CDR1 and CDR2 from the germline V gene are SGHRS and YFSETQ. J was trimmed by 0 bases and V by 0 bases; bases with no gene match: 12. CDR3 length: 20 residues. For the CDR3, the DNA is TGCGCCAGCAGCTTGGATCTGGGCTTTAGCGGGGGGGATAGCACAGATACGCAGTATTTT. This sequence encodes CASSLDLGFSGGDSTDTQYF.

This clone was seen a single time. The chain has TRBV7-2 and TRBJ1-1; D is ambiguous. V gave up 2 bases and J gave up 2 bases, with 9 bases separating them. The CDR3 extends over 14 amino acids. The germline V gene encodes CDR1 SGHTA and CDR2 FQGNSA. The chain's CDR3 is CASSLSRRNTEAFF. CDR3 nucleotide sequence: TGTGCCAGCAGCTTATCCCGTCGAAACACTGAAGCTTTCTTT.

This clone turned up a few times. The rearrangement joins TRBV19 to TRBJ2-3, with D perhaps matching TRBD2 (5 bases). Germline V lookup: CDR1 LNHDA, CDR2 SQIVND (reference sequence). V was clipped by 0 bases and J by 3 bases, with 7 bases between them. The CDR3 consists of 14 residues. CDR3: CASSIDRGTDTQYF. The CDR3 DNA reads TGTGCCAGTAGTATAGATCGCGGGACAGATACGCAGTATTTT.

This chain connects TRBV7-9 to TRBJ2-2; a weak D match, TRBD1 (5 bases). Germline CDR1 reads SEHNR; CDR2 reads FQNEAQ (reference sequence). Trimming removed 4 bases from V and 3 bases from J, with 9 bases in between. This CDR3 comprises 14 residues. CDR3 amino acids: CASSSDTYTGELFF. The CDR3 nucleotides read TGTGCCAGCAGCTCGGACACATACACCGGGGAGCTGTTTTTT.

The chain employs TRBV10-3 and TRBJ2-3, with 13 positions matching TRBD2. Looked up from germline, CDR1 is ENHRY and CDR2 is SYGVKD. The CDR3 extends over 16 amino acids. V was clipped by 6 bases and J by 6 bases; unmatched bases: 9. The CDR3 coding sequence is TGTGCCATCAGACCGGGACTAGCGGGATCAGGGGATACGCAGTATTTT. It is translated as CAIRPGLAGSGDTQYF.

This rearrangement joins TRBV7-3 to TRBJ1-1, with D unclear. CDR1 and CDR2 from the germline V gene are SGHTA and FQGTGA. The CDR3 spans 13 residues. V was shortened by 0 bases and J by 11 bases, with 13 bases between the two germline ends. CDR3 residues: CASSLTVDHEAFF. Written as DNA, the CDR3 is TGTGCCAGCAGCTTAACCGTCGACCACGAGGCTTTCTTT.